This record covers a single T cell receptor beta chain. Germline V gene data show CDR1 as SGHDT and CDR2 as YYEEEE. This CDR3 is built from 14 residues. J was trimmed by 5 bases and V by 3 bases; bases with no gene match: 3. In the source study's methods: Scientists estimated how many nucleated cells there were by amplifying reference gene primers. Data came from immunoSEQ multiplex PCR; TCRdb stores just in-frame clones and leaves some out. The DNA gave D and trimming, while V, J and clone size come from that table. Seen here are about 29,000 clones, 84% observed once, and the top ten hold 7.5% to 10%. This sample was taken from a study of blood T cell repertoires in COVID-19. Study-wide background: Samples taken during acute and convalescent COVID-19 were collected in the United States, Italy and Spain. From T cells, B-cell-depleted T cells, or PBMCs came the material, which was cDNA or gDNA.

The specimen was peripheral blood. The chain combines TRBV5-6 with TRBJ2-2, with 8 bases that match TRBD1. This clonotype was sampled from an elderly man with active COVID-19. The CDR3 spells CASSWDRMTGELFF. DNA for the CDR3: TGTGCCAGCAGCTGGGACAGGATGACCGGGGAGCTGTTTTTT.